Below, 21 T cell receptor beta chains from the same sample are listed, as sequenced in a study of cytomegalovirus exposure and HLA in healthy donors. Primers included in the PCR were 60 Vbeta and 13 Jbeta primers. Some clones are missing from TCRdb's copy, which holds only in-frame ones; the method was immunoSEQ multiplex PCR. The sample holds roughly 150,000 clones, 79% seen once. What was sequenced was PBMCs. The receptors come from a man aged 40-55 years in good health and CMV-seropositive.

This chain links TRBV19 with TRBJ2-5; 8 bases line up with TRBD1. Germline V gives CDR1 LNHDA, CDR2 SQIVND (reference sequence). Germline trimming cut 6 bases from V and 2 bases from J; bases unmatched to any gene: 5. This CDR3 comprises 14 residues. The DNA of the CDR3 is TGTGCCAGTAGAGACAGGGGAAGGCAAGAGACCCAGTACTTC. It specifies CASRDRGRQETQYF.

The CDR3, as DNA: TGTGCCAGCAGCTTATGGACAGGTCTAAACTACGAGCAGTACTTC. Translated: CASSLWTGLNYEQYF. The chain joins TRBV7-8 to TRBJ2-7; TRBD1 matches at 7 bases. V gave up 2 bases and J gave up 3 bases; unmatched junction bases: 7. This CDR3 region has 15 residues. Germline CDR1 reads SGHVS; CDR2 reads FQNEAQ.

This chain uses TRBV6-1 with TRBJ1-3; D is undetermined. Germline V gene sequence: CDR1 MNHNS, CDR2 SASEGT. This CDR3 is 14 amino acids long. Trimming took 6 bases from V and 0 from J, leaving 9 bases between them. The CDR3 DNA is TGTGCCAGCAGACAGATTTTCTCTGGAAACACCATATATTTT. Translation: CASRQIFSGNTIYF.

This chain uses TRBV5-1 with TRBJ1-5; unclear D gene. Trimming left V 4 bases short and J 5 bases short, with 16 bases between. The germline V gene has CDR1 SGHRS and CDR2 YFSETQ. The CDR3 is 15 residues long. The CDR3 DNA sequence: TGCGCCAGCAGCCCCGGAGAGGGTTTAGATCAGCCCCAGCATTTT. Its protein is CASSPGEGLDQPQHF.

This CDR3 is CASSPGTSGYEQFF. The CDR3, as DNA: TGTGCCAGCAGTCCCGGGACTAGCGGATATGAGCAGTTCTTC. The V and J genes are TRBV27 and TRBJ2-1; 11 bases agree with TRBD2. The CDR3 consists of 14 residues. J was trimmed by 8 bases and V by 5 bases; bases with no gene match: 5. Germline CDR1 is MNHEY and CDR2 is SMNVEV (reference sequence).

This clone was recorded once. The same CDR3 also results from other DNA sequences found in this sample. The chain is built from TRBV5-1 and TRBJ2-5, with 8 bases matching TRBD1. There are 14 residues in the CDR3. Germline values: CDR1 SGHRS, CDR2 YFSETQ. Unmatched junction bases numbered 5, after V lost 2 bases and J lost 5 bases. The CDR3 DNA reads TGCGCCAGCAGCTTTGGACAGGGCCTGGAGACCCAGTACTTC. Its translation is CASSFGQGLETQYF.

CDR3 DNA: TGTGCCAGCAGTTACTCGCTAGCGGGAGTTTACGAGCAGTACTTC. Protein sequence: CASSYSLAGVYEQYF. J is TRBJ2-7 and V is TRBV6-5, with 10 nucleotides matching TRBD2. Germline V CDR1 and CDR2: MNHEY, SVGAGI. With 0 bases clipped from V and 4 bases from J, the junction kept 3 bases outside the gene matches. The CDR3 is 15 residues long.

The chain recombines TRBV5-1 with TRBJ2-7; 7 nucleotides line up with TRBD1. There are 14 residues in the CDR3. The V and J ends lost 5 bases and 6 bases, in that order; junction bases with no gene match: 11. Germline loops: CDR1 SGHRS, CDR2 YFSETQ. CDR3 residues: CASRPTGPPGEQYF. In DNA form, the CDR3 reads TGCGCCAGCAGACCGACAGGGCCCCCGGGCGAGCAGTACTTC.

The V and J genes are TRBV5-1 and TRBJ2-5, with TRBD1 identical over 8 bases. The J call may be mistaken, given a closer DNA end match to TRBJ2-7. The germline V gene encodes CDR1 SGHRS and CDR2 YFSETQ. The CDR3 is made up of 14 amino acids. Here the CDR3 DNA reads TGCGCCAGCAGCTTGGTACAGGGGGCCTACGAGCAGTACTTC. It yields the protein CASSLVQGAYEQYF.

The J gene is TRBJ2-1, the V gene TRBV5-4; the match to TRBD1 covers 9 bases. Germline trimming cut 4 bases from V and 6 bases from J; bases unmatched to any gene: 11. CDR3 length equals 16 residues. Germline loops: CDR1 SGHNT, CDR2 YYREEE (reference sequence). Here the CDR3 reads CASSNRDRASGNEQFF. CDR3 DNA: TGTGCCAGCAGCAACCGGGACAGGGCTTCGGGCAATGAGCAGTTCTTC.

The V gene is TRBV18, the J gene TRBJ1-5; no definite D call. In germline, CDR1 is KGHSH, CDR2 LQKENI. The V and J ends lost 3 bases and 2 bases respectively, with 2 bases between them. The CDR3 loop spans 12 amino acids. DNA of the CDR3: TGTGCCAGCTCACCCGGCAATCAGCCCCAGCATTTT. Its protein is CASSPGNQPQHF.

The gene calls are TRBV5-1 and TRBJ2-1; TRBD1 agrees at 8 bases. CDR3 length: 16 amino acids. V gave up 2 bases and J gave up 5 bases; unmatched junction bases: 9. Germline V gives CDR1 SGHRS, CDR2 YFSETQ. For the CDR3, the DNA is TGCGCCAGCAGCTTACCGGCAGGGGGCGCCCACAATGAGCAGTTCTTC. As protein: CASSLPAGGAHNEQFF.

V is TRBV9 and J is TRBJ1-1, with a tentative D call TRBD1 (6 bases). Germline lookup yields CDR1 SGDLS and CDR2 YYNGEE. V lost 4 bases and J lost 1, with 14 bases in between. There are 15 residues in the CDR3. The CDR3 bases are TGTGCCAGCAGCCCCCGCGGGGGGGCGAACACTGAAGCTTTCTTT. As protein: CASSPRGGANTEAFF.

This chain joins TRBV14 and TRBJ2-7; D is perhaps TRBD1 (6 bases). Between the trimmed V and J ends, which lost 4 bases and 2 bases, there was a span of 12 bases. This CDR3 has 14 amino acids. Germline assignment: CDR1 SGHDN and CDR2 FVKESK. The CDR3 protein is CASSRRDKAYEQYF. The CDR3 region has the DNA TGTGCCAGCAGCCGCCGGGACAAGGCCTACGAGCAGTACTTC. Using reference TRBV14 and TRBJ2-7 for the parts outside the CDR3, the full variable domain is EAGVTQFPSHSVIEKGQTVTLRCDPISGHDNLYWYRRVMGKEIKFLLHFVKESKQDESGMPNNRFLAERTGGTYSTLKVQPAELEDSGVYFCASSRRDKAYEQYFGPGTRLTVT.

The gene calls are TRBV27 and TRBJ2-3; maybe TRBD2 (7 bases). Per germline, CDR1 MNHEY and CDR2 SMNVEV (reference sequence). The ends were cut back, 6 bases at V and 4 bases at J, with 11 bases in the middle. The CDR3 contains 13 residues. The CDR3 loop reads CASSWGGPDTQYF. In DNA, the CDR3 is TGTGCCAGCAGCTGGGGGGGGCCAGATACGCAGTATTTT.

V is TRBV6-7 and J is TRBJ2-1; 7 bases are shared with TRBD2. TRBV6-7 counts as an open reading frame of uncertain function. V lost 0 bases to trimming and J lost 1 base; unmatched junction nucleotides: 3. The CDR3 runs to 16 residues. The CDR3 region has the DNA TGTGCCAGCAGTTACTCTCCCGGGAGGTCCTACAATGAGCAGTTCTTC. Residues: CASSYSPGRSYNEQFF.

This sequence joins TRBV19 and TRBJ1-4, with D possibly matching TRBD1 (5 bases). The V gene lost 11 bases and the J gene lost 0 bases, with 16 bases spanning the gap. CDR3 length: 15 amino acids. CDR1 and CDR2 from the germline V gene are LNHDA and SQIVND (reference sequence). CDR3 amino acids: CASGGGLATNEKLFF. CDR3 nucleotide sequence: TGTGCCTCCGGCGGGGGTCTTGCAACTAATGAAAAACTGTTTTTT.

The V call is TRBV4-2, the J call TRBJ2-3, with a possible D match to TRBD2 (6 bases). The CDR3 has 16 amino acids. From germline, CDR1 is LGHNA and CDR2 YNFKEQ. V was cut by 0 bases and J by 2 bases, with 12 bases left in between. CDR3 coding DNA: TGTGCCAGCAGCCAAGATGGGGCTAGCGCCACAGATACGCAGTATTTT. Encoded protein: CASSQDGASATDTQYF.

There are a few counts of this clone. V and J are TRBV10-2 and TRBJ2-6; D gene uncertain. Trimming shortened V by 0 bases and J by 0 bases, and 6 bases separated the two germline ends. Germline CDR1 and CDR2: WSHSY and SAAADI. This CDR3 region has 16 residues. The DNA of the CDR3 is TGCGCCAGCAGTGAGTCTCACAGCTCTGGGGCCAACGTCCTGACTTTC. Translating it yields CASSESHSSGANVLTF.

This clone was seen only a few times. The chain recombines TRBV6-1 with TRBJ2-7; no firm D call. CDR3 size: 14 residues. Trimming pared 0 bases from V and 1 base from J, leaving 7 bases between. The germline CDR1 and CDR2 sequences are MNHNS and SASEGT. The chain's CDR3 is CASSEASNSYEQYF. The CDR3 nucleotides read TGTGCCAGCAGTGAAGCGTCTAATTCCTACGAGCAGTACTTC.

CDR3 protein: CASSPLGQGTSGANVLTF. The CDR3 nucleotides are TGTGCCAGCTCACCACTTGGACAGGGCACATCTGGGGCCAACGTCCTGACTTTC. V usage is TRBV18 and J usage is TRBJ2-6; 8 positions match TRBD1. Germline V CDR1 and CDR2: KGHSH, LQKENI. The ends lost 1 base at V and 1 base at J; junction bases unmatched: 6. The CDR3 extends over 18 amino acids.